This T cell receptor (beta chain) was sequenced during a study of T-cell reconstitution after alpha-beta-depleted transplantation in children. The germline CDR1 and CDR2 sequences are DFQATT and SNEGSKA (reference sequence). V was clipped by 6 bases and J by 2 bases; unmatched bases: 7. The CDR3 is made up of 14 amino acids. This clonotype showed up many times. As it was prepared, the TCRbeta library received unique molecular identifiers. TCRdb redid the calling of the PCR reads with MiXCR, one entry per CDR3 protein. This sample carries approximately 83,000 distinct CDR3 sequences, roughly 8.4% of them seen once, and the ten largest clones take 5.5% to 8.5%.

V gene TRBV20-1 combines with J gene TRBJ2-3, with TRBD2 matching 8 bases. This sequence originates from a human donor who donated a stem cell graft to a child with congenital amegakaryocytic thrombocytopenia. The specimen comprised PBMCs from the stem cell graft donor, sampled from the stem cell graft. The CDR3 loop reads CSARTSPSTDTQYF. In DNA, the CDR3 is TGCAGTGCGCGGACTAGCCCTTCCACAGATACGCAGTATTTT.